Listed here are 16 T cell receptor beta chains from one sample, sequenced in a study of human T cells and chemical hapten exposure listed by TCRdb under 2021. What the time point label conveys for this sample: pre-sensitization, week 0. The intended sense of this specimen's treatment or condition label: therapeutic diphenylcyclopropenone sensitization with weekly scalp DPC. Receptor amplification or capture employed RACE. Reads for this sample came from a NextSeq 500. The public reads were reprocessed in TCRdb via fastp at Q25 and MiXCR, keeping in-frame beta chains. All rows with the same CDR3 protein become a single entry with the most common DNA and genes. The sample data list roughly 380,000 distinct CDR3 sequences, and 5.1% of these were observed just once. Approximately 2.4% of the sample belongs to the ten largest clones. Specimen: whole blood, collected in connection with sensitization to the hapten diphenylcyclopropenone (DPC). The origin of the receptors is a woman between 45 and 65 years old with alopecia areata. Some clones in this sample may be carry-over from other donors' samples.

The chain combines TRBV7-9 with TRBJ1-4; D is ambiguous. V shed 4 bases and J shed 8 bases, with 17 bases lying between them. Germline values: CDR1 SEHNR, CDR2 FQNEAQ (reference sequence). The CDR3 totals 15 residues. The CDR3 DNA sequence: TGTGCCAGCAGCTCGGAGGGATCAGGACGGGAAAAACTGTTTTTT. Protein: CASSSEGSGREKLFF.

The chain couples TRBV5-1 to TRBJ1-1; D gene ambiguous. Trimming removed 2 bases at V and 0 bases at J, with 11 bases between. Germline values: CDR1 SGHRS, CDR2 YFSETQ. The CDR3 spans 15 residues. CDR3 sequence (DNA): TGCGCCAGCAGCTTTGAGGAGTCCATGAACACTGAAGCTTTCTTT. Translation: CASSFEESMNTEAFF.

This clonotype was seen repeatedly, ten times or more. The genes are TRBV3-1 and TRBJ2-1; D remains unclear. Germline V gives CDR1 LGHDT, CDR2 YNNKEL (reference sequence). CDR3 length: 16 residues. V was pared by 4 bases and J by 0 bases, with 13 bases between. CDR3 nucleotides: TGTGCCAGCAGCCCCCCCATAAGGAGCTCCTACAATGAGCAGTTCTTC. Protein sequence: CASSPPIRSSYNEQFF.

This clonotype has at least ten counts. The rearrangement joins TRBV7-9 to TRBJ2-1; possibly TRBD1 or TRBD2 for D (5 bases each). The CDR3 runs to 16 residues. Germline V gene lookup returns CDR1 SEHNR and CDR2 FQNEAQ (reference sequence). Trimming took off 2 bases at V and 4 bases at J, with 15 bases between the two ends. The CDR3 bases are TGTGCCAGCAGCTTAACCGGGACGCTAACATACAATGAGCAGTTCTTC. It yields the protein CASSLTGTLTYNEQFF.

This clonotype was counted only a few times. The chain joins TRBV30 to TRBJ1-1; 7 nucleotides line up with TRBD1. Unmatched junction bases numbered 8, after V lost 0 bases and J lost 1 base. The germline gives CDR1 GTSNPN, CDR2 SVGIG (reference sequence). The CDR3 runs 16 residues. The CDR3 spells CAWSVLSGTANTEAFF. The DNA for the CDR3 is TGTGCCTGGAGTGTACTCAGCGGGACAGCGAACACTGAAGCTTTCTTT.

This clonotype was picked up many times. The CDR3 reads CASSFEGRGRAGTQYF. CDR3 sequence (DNA): TGTGCCAGCAGTTTTGAAGGCAGGGGACGAGCGGGTACGCAGTATTTT. The chain combines TRBV28 with TRBJ2-3, with D perhaps matching TRBD1 or TRBD2 (6 bases each). Germline V gives CDR1 MDHEN, CDR2 SYDVKM. This CDR3 has 16 amino acids. The ends were cut back, 3 bases at V and 8 bases at J, with 21 bases in the middle.

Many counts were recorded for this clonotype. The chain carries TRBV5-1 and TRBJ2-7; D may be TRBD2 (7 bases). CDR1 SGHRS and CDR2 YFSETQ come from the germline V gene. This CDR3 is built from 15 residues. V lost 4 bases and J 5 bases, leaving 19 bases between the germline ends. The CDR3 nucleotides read TGCGCCAGCAGCCCATTGGGGGGGGCCGGGGACGAGCAGTACTTC. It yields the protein CASSPLGGAGDEQYF.

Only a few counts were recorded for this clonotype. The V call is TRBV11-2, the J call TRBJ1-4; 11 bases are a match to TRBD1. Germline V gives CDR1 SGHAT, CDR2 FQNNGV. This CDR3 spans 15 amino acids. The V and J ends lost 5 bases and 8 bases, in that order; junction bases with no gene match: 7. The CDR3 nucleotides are TGTGCCAGCAGCCCAGGACAGGGGGCGAGAGAAAAACTGTTTTTT. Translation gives CASSPGQGAREKLFF.

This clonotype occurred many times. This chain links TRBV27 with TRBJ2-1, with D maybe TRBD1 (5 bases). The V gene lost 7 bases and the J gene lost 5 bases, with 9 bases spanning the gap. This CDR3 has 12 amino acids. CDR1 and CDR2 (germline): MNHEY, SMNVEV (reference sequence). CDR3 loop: CASKEGDNEQFF. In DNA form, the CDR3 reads TGTGCCAGCAAGGAAGGGGACAATGAGCAGTTCTTC.

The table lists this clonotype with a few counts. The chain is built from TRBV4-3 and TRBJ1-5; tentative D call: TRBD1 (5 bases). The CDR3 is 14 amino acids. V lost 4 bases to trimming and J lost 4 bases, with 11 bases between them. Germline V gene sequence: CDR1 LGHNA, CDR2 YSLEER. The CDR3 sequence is CASSPAGNNQPQHF. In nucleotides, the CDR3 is TGCGCCAGCAGCCCAGCAGGGAATAATCAGCCCCAGCATTTT.

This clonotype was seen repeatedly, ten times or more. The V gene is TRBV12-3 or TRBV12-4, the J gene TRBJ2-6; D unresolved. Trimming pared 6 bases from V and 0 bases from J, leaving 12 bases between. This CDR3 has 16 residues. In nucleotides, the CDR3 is TGTGCCAGCAGCCCGGTTGCCTCCTCTGGGGCCAACGTCCTGACTTTC. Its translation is CASSPVASSGANVLTF.

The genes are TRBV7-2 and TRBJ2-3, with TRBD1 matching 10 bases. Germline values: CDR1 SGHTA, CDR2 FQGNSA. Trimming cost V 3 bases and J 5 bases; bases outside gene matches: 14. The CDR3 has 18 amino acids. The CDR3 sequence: CASSLRNAGTGARDTQYF. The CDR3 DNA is TGTGCCAGCAGCTTGAGAAATGCCGGGACAGGGGCAAGAGATACGCAGTATTTT. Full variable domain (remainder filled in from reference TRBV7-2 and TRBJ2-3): GAGVSQSPSNKVTEKGKDVELRCDPISGHTALYWYRQSLGQGLEFLIYFQGNSAPDKSGLPSDRFSAERTGGSVSTLTIQRTQQEDSAVYLCASSLRNAGTGARDTQYFGPGTRLTVL.

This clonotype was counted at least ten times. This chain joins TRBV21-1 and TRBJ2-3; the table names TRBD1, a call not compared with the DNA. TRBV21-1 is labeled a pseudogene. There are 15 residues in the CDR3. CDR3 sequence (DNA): TGTGCCAGCAGCAAAGCGTTAAGGCCCCCAGATACGCAGTATTTT. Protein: CASSKALRPPDTQYF.

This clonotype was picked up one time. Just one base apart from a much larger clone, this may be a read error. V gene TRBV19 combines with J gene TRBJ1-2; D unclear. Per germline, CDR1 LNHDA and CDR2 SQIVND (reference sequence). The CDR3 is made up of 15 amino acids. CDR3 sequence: CARSIHLQTNYGYTF. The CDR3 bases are TGTGCCAGAAGTATCCACCTTCAAACTAACTATGGCTACACCTTC.

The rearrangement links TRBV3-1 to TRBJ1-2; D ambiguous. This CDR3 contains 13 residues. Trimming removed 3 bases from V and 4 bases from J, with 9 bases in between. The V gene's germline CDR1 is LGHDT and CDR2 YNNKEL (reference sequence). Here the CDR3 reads CASSQATSYGYTF. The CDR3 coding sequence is TGTGCCAGCAGCCAGGCCACAAGCTATGGCTACACCTTC.

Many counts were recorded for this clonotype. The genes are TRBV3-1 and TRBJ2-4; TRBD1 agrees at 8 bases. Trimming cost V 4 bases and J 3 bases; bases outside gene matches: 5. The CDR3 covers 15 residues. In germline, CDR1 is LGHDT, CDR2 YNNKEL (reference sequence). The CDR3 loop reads CASSPFGTGKNIQYF. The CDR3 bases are TGTGCCAGCAGCCCGTTTGGGACAGGCAAAAACATTCAGTACTTC.